The 24 T cell receptor beta chains in this list originate from one sample, sequenced in a study of blood T cell repertoires in COVID-19. The repertoire was sequenced with immunoSEQ multiplex PCR; TCRdb's copy has only in-frame clones and lacks some. This table holds a few hundred thousand clones, roughly 90% found once. Source material: peripheral blood. The receptors stem from a woman aged 60-70 years with acute or convalescent COVID-19.

The chain recombines TRBV24-1 with TRBJ1-2; a weak D match, TRBD1 (5 bases). Per the germline V gene, CDR1 is KGHDR and CDR2 is SFDVKD. V was trimmed by 4 bases and J by 6 bases, leaving 17 bases between them. This CDR3 contains 15 residues. CDR3 sequence: CATSETGGGDNGYTF. The CDR3 DNA reads as TGTGCCACCAGTGAAACGGGGGGGGGTGACAATGGCTACACCTTC.

This chain connects TRBV5-4 to TRBJ1-4; TRBD1 agrees at 9 bases. CDR3 length equals 14 residues. The germline CDR1 and CDR2 sequences are SGHNT and YYREEE (reference sequence). V lost 4 bases and J lost 4; bases outside the gene matches: 2. CDR3 bases: TGTGCCAGCAGCCGGACAGGGGATAATGAAAAACTGTTTTTT. It is translated as CASSRTGDNEKLFF.

This clone appeared once. V is TRBV7-2 and J is TRBJ1-4; D may be TRBD1 (5 bases). Deletions cut 1 base from V and 2 bases from J, with 8 bases between. The CDR3 is 15 amino acids. Per the germline V gene, CDR1 is SGHTA and CDR2 is FQGNSA. The CDR3 loop reads CASSLVPGTNEKLFF. The CDR3 DNA follows: TGTGCCAGCAGCTTAGTCCCAGGGACTAATGAAAAACTGTTTTTT. The full variable domain, its missing parts supplied by reference TRBV7-2 and TRBJ1-4, is GAGVSQSPSNKVTEKGKDVELRCDPISGHTALYWYRQSLGQGLEFLIYFQGNSAPDKSGLPSDRFSAERTGGSVSTLTIQRTQQEDSAVYLCASSLVPGTNEKLFFGSGTQLSVL.

The genes are TRBV5-4 and TRBJ1-6; no firm D call. V was shortened by 4 bases and J by 7 bases, with 12 bases between the two germline ends. Germline lookup yields CDR1 SGHNT and CDR2 YYREEE (reference sequence). The CDR3 covers 14 residues. This CDR3 reads CASSRSAGNSPLHF. The CDR3 nucleotides read TGTGCCAGCAGCCGGTCCGCAGGCAATTCACCCCTCCACTTT.

The chain couples TRBV28 to TRBJ1-2; 11 bases are a match to TRBD1. CDR1 and CDR2 (germline): MDHEN, SYDVKM. With V trimmed by 6 bases and J by 8 bases, 11 bases remained unmatched. The CDR3 has 15 amino acids. CDR3 DNA sequence: TGTGCCAGCAGAGCGGGACAGGGGGGAACAGGGGGCTACACCTTC. The encoded protein is CASRAGQGGTGGYTF.

This chain connects TRBV5-4 to TRBJ1-3; 7 nucleotides match TRBD1. Germline CDR1 is SGHNT and CDR2 is YYREEE (reference sequence). This CDR3 is built from 15 residues. Trimming removed 0 bases from V and 4 bases from J; junction bases left unmatched: 4. The CDR3 is CASSLEGAQGNTIYF. The CDR3 DNA follows: TGTGCCAGCAGCTTGGAGGGGGCGCAAGGAAACACCATATATTTT.

The V gene is TRBV2, the J gene TRBJ1-6; 8 bases fit TRBD1. The CDR3 has 14 residues. Germline V lookup: CDR1 SNHLY, CDR2 FYNNEI. After removal of 4 bases from V and 9 bases from J, the junction contained 5 bases not matched to a gene. CDR3 sequence: CASSATGEGSPLHF. The CDR3 region has the DNA TGTGCCAGCAGTGCGACAGGGGAGGGTTCACCCCTCCACTTT.

The CDR3 sequence is CASSLVQDGELFF. The CDR3 nucleotides are TGCGCCAGCAGCTTGGTGCAGGACGGGGAGCTGTTTTTT. V is TRBV5-1 and J is TRBJ2-2; D unresolved. The V gene lost 0 bases and the J gene lost 7 bases, with 7 bases spanning the gap. Per germline, CDR1 SGHRS and CDR2 YFSETQ. The CDR3 runs to 13 residues.

The J gene is TRBJ2-7, the V gene TRBV5-1; 8 bases line up with TRBD1. This CDR3 region has 14 residues. Trimming removed 7 bases from V and 0 bases from J; junction bases left unmatched: 6. Germline V lookup: CDR1 SGHRS, CDR2 YFSETQ. CDR3 nucleotide sequence: TGCGCCAGCCGACGGACAGGGAGCTCCTACGAGCAGTACTTC. Protein: CASRRTGSSYEQYF.

V gene TRBV19 combines with J gene TRBJ1-2; 9 bases fit TRBD1. The germline V gene encodes CDR1 LNHDA and CDR2 SQIVND (reference sequence). After removal of 9 bases from V and 7 bases from J, the junction contained 12 bases not matched to a gene. The CDR3 consists of 14 residues. The CDR3 bases are TGTGCCAGCAGAAACAGGGGGCGAGAGGGTGGCTACACCTTC. Residues: CASRNRGREGGYTF.

The CDR3, as DNA: TGTGCCAGCAGTGGACACAGGGGGCAGACCTATGGCTACACCTTC. This codes for CASSGHRGQTYGYTF. The V gene is TRBV28, the J gene TRBJ1-2, with 9 bases aligning to TRBD1. Germline lookup yields CDR1 MDHEN and CDR2 SYDVKM. The CDR3 totals 15 residues. V gave up 5 bases and J gave up 4 bases; unmatched junction bases: 8.

J is TRBJ2-7 and V is TRBV7-9, with 8 bases lining up with TRBD1. The CDR3 spans 15 residues. The germline V gene encodes CDR1 SEHNR and CDR2 FQNEAQ (reference sequence). V lost 5 bases to trimming and J lost 4 bases; unmatched junction nucleotides: 10. CDR3 nucleotide sequence: TGTGCCAGCAGCCGGAACCGACAGGGGTCTTACGAGCAGTACTTC. This codes for CASSRNRQGSYEQYF.

The chain couples TRBV9 to TRBJ1-4; D gene ambiguous. CDR1 and CDR2 from the germline V gene are SGDLS and YYNGEE. The V end lost 5 bases, the J end lost 1 base, and 9 bases lay between the germline ends. The CDR3 is 14 residues long. CDR3 amino acids: CASSTPGTNEKLFF. The CDR3, as DNA: TGTGCCAGCAGTACGCCGGGAACTAATGAAAAACTGTTTTTT.

The chain uses TRBV27 and TRBJ2-7; D is undetermined. The CDR3 totals 13 residues. Germline CDR1 and CDR2: MNHEY and SMNVEV (reference sequence). Trimming removed 1 base from V and 1 base from J, with 5 bases in between. CDR3 in amino acids: CASSLLNSYEQYF. The CDR3 DNA is TGTGCCAGCAGTTTATTAAATTCCTACGAGCAGTACTTC.

The chain combines TRBV2 with TRBJ1-5; D gene unclear. Germline values: CDR1 SNHLY, CDR2 FYNNEI. CDR3 size: 16 residues. The V end lost 3 bases, the J end lost 4 bases, and 16 bases lay between the germline ends. CDR3 sequence (DNA): TGTGCCAGCAGTGATGAGTCACCCGCGAATAATCAGCCCCAGCATTTT. Its translation: CASSDESPANNQPQHF. The full variable domain, completed using reference TRBV2 and TRBJ1-5, is EPEVTQTPSHQVTQMGQEVILRCVPISNHLYFYWYRQILGQKVEFLVSFYNNEISEKSEIFDDQFSVERPDGSNFTLKIRSTKLEDSAMYFCASSDESPANNQPQHFGDGTRLSIL.

The chain recombines TRBV5-6 with TRBJ1-5; 7 bases align to TRBD1. V lost 4 bases to trimming and J lost 0 bases; unmatched junction nucleotides: 4. The CDR3 extends over 15 amino acids. Germline values: CDR1 SGHDT, CDR2 YYEEEE. The CDR3 spells CASSNRGYSNQPQHF. The DNA of the CDR3 is TGTGCCAGCAGCAACAGGGGCTATAGCAATCAGCCCCAGCATTTT.

The V call is TRBV6-2 or TRBV6-3, the J call TRBJ1-5; D is uncertain. V dropped 6 bases and J dropped 3 bases, with 12 bases sitting between them. The germline V gene has CDR1 MNHEY and CDR2 SVGEGT. The CDR3 runs to 14 residues. The CDR3 DNA is TGTGCCAGCAGCAGCTTCGTGCCCAATCAGCCCCAGCATTTT. As protein: CASSSFVPNQPQHF.

Here the CDR3 reads CASSRGHGDGYTF. CDR3 DNA sequence: TGCGCCAGCAGCAGGGGACATGGAGATGGCTACACCTTC. V gene TRBV5-1 combines with J gene TRBJ1-2; maybe TRBD1 (6 bases). The CDR3 loop spans 13 amino acids. The germline CDR1 and CDR2 sequences are SGHRS and YFSETQ. With 4 bases removed from V and 6 bases from J, the gap between germline ends came to 13 bases.

The table lists this clone with a count of one. The chain links TRBV5-1 to TRBJ2-3; D unclear. Germline V CDR1 and CDR2: SGHRS, YFSETQ. CDR3 length: 14 residues. Trimming took 0 bases from V and 1 from J, leaving 6 bases between them. Written as DNA, the CDR3 is TGCGCCAGCAGCTTGGTTTTCGGCACAGATACGCAGTATTTT. Protein product: CASSLVFGTDTQYF. Using reference TRBV5-1 and TRBJ2-3 for the parts outside the CDR3, the full variable domain is KAGVTQTPRYLIKTRGQQVTLSCSPISGHRSVSWYQQTPGQGLQFLFEYFSETQRNKGNFPGRFSGRQFSNSRSEMNVSTLELGDSALYLCASSLVFGTDTQYFGPGTRLTVL.

The DNA for the CDR3 is TGTGCCAGCAGTGACGGAGCGAGGTATCAGCCCCAGCATTTT. It is translated as CASSDGARYQPQHF. This sequence joins TRBV2 and TRBJ1-5, with no clear D. Per the germline V gene, CDR1 is SNHLY and CDR2 is FYNNEI. With 3 bases removed from V and 5 bases from J, the gap between germline ends came to 11 bases. This CDR3 has 14 amino acids.

CDR3 nucleotides: TGTGCCAGCTCACCACCTACAGGGGCGCTCGACTATGGCTACACCTTC. This gives the protein CASSPPTGALDYGYTF. The chain links TRBV18 to TRBJ1-2, with TRBD1 identical over 7 bases. After removal of 0 bases from V and 3 bases from J, the junction contained 7 bases not matched to a gene. The CDR3 contains 16 residues. Germline V gene sequence: CDR1 KGHSH, CDR2 LQKENI.

This clone has only a few counts. The CDR3 reads CASSEVRSPLHF. DNA for the CDR3: TGTGCCAGCAGTGAAGTTCGTTCACCCCTCCACTTT. V is TRBV6-1 and J is TRBJ1-6; the D is unclear. Deletions cut 1 base from V and 9 bases from J, with 4 bases between. CDR1 and CDR2 from the germline V gene are MNHNS and SASEGT. The CDR3 contains 12 residues.

The chain combines TRBV5-4 with TRBJ1-3, with 9 bases matching TRBD1. V was pared by 2 bases and J by 4 bases, with 4 bases of the junction left unmatched. The CDR3 spans 15 residues. Germline V lookup: CDR1 SGHNT, CDR2 YYREEE (reference sequence). The CDR3 loop is CASSLQGAEGNTIYF. CDR3 in DNA: TGTGCCAGCAGCTTACAGGGGGCGGAAGGAAACACCATATATTTT.

This chain joins TRBV6-5 and TRBJ2-7, with 9 bases matching TRBD1. The germline V gene encodes CDR1 MNHEY and CDR2 SVGAGI. This CDR3 has 11 amino acids. V shed 9 bases and J 7 bases; nucleotides not matched to a gene: 4. The CDR3 DNA follows: TGTGCCAGTGACAGGGGGTGGGAGCAGTACTTC. Protein: CASDRGWEQYF.